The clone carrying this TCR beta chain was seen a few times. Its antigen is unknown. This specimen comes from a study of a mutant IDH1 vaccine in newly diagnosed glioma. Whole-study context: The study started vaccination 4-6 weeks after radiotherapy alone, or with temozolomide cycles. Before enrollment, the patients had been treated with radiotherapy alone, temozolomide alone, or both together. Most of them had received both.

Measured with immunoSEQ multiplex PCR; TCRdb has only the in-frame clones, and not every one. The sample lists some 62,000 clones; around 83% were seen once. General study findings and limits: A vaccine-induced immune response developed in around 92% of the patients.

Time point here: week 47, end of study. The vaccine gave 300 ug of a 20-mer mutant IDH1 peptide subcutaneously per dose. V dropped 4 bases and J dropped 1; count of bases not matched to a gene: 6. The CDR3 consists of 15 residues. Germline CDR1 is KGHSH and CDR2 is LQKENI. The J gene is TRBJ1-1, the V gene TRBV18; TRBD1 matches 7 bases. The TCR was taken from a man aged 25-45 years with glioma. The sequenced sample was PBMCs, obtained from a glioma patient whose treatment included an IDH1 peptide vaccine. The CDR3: CASSHSTGQNTEAFF. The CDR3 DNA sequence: TGTGCCAGCTCACACTCGACAGGGCAGAACACTGAAGCTTTCTTT. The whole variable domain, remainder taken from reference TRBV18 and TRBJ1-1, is NAGVMQNPRHLVRRRGQEARLRCSPMKGHSHVYWYRQLPEEGLKFMVYLQKENIIDESGMPKERFSAEFPKEGPSILRIQQVVRGDSAAYFCASSHSTGQNTEAFFGQGTRLTVV.